This entry lists 20 T cell receptor beta chains sequenced from one sample in a study of cytomegalovirus exposure and HLA in healthy donors. Method: immunoSEQ multiplex PCR; TCRdb's copy keeps in-frame clones and lacks some. The sample includes 90,000 to 150,000 clones, 70% to 90% of them seen just once. The sequenced material came from PBMCs. These receptors all come from a woman aged 18-29 years in good health and CMV-seropositive.

The chain has TRBV27 and TRBJ2-4; TRBD1 might be the D (6 bases). Germline V gene data show CDR1 as MNHEY and CDR2 as SMNVEV (reference sequence). The CDR3 loop spans 17 amino acids. Deletions cut 3 bases from V and 1 base from J, with 16 bases between. The CDR3, as DNA: TGTGCCAGCAGTTTCATCCCGCAGGGGACGGCCAAAAACATTCAGTACTTC. It encodes CASSFIPQGTAKNIQYF.

This clone was detected once. The rearrangement links TRBV9 to TRBJ1-1; 11 nucleotides agree with TRBD1. Looked up from germline, CDR1 is SGDLS and CDR2 is YYNGEE. CDR3 length: 15 residues. The V and J ends lost 4 bases and 4 bases, in that order; junction bases with no gene match: 6. In DNA form, the CDR3 reads TGTGCCAGCAGCCAGGGGGGGACAGGGGGCACTGAAGCTTTCTTT. This gives the protein CASSQGGTGGTEAFF.

The chain has TRBV7-2 and TRBJ2-1; 12 bases match TRBD1. The CDR3 runs 15 residues. J gave up 6 bases and V 5 bases, and 5 bases lay outside the gene matches. Germline CDR1 reads SGHTA; CDR2 reads FQGNSA. The CDR3 sequence is CASSQGTGGFNEQFF. The CDR3 region has the DNA TGTGCCAGCAGCCAGGGGACAGGGGGCTTCAATGAGCAGTTCTTC.

The chain joins TRBV5-4 to TRBJ2-7, with 12 bases aligning to TRBD2. Germline lookup yields CDR1 SGHNT and CDR2 YYREEE (reference sequence). With V trimmed by 4 bases and J by 4 bases, 6 bases remained unmatched. The CDR3 is made up of 15 amino acids. CDR3 loop: CASSPRTSGTYEQYF. The CDR3 bases are TGTGCCAGCAGCCCCCGGACTAGCGGGACGTACGAGCAGTACTTC.

The table lists this clone with a count of one. This chain links TRBV28 with TRBJ2-7; maybe TRBD1 (6 bases). V lost 6 bases, J lost 3 bases, and 18 bases lay in between. CDR1 is MDHEN and CDR2 is SYDVKM in the germline V gene. The CDR3 extends over 15 amino acids. CDR3 sequence: CASRAQGTFYYEQYF. The CDR3 DNA reads as TGTGCCAGCAGAGCGCAAGGGACATTCTACTACGAGCAGTACTTC.

The rearrangement uses TRBV4-1 and TRBJ1-1; 7 bases match TRBD1. Germline V gene data show CDR1 as MGHRA and CDR2 as YSYEKL. This CDR3 region has 16 residues. V lost 1 base, J lost 0 bases, and 5 bases stayed unmatched. The CDR3 loop is CASSQADRDMNTEAFF. As DNA, the CDR3 is TGCGCCAGCAGCCAAGCTGACAGGGACATGAACACTGAAGCTTTCTTT.

V and J are TRBV19 and TRBJ1-1, with 11 bases identical to TRBD1. The germline V gene encodes CDR1 LNHDA and CDR2 SQIVND (reference sequence). Germline trimming cut 7 bases from V and 0 bases from J; bases unmatched to any gene: 10. The CDR3 contains 17 residues. The CDR3 here is CASIPPPGQGVNTEAFF. The DNA for the CDR3 is TGTGCCAGTATCCCACCCCCGGGACAGGGGGTGAACACTGAAGCTTTCTTT.

The V and J genes are TRBV6-5 and TRBJ2-7; D call uncertain. The ends were cut back, 6 bases at V and 5 bases at J, with 14 bases in the middle. This CDR3 contains 13 residues. Germline CDR1 reads MNHEY; CDR2 reads SVGAGI. Here the CDR3 DNA reads TGTGCCAGCAGCCCGGAGCGCCGGAACGAGCAGTACTTC. This codes for CASSPERRNEQYF.

The CDR3: CSVEFASGIQTQYF. As DNA, the CDR3 is TGCAGCGTTGAATTTGCTAGCGGGATACAGACCCAGTACTTC. This chain links TRBV29-1 with TRBJ2-5; 9 positions match TRBD2. After removal of 2 bases from V and 6 bases from J, the junction contained 7 bases not matched to a gene. Germline lookup yields CDR1 SQVTM and CDR2 ANQGSEA. The length of the CDR3 is 14 residues.

The V gene is TRBV30, the J gene TRBJ2-5; TRBD2 aligns across 8 bases. The closer fit of TRBJ2-7 to the DNA end suggests the J call may be wrong. Per the germline V gene, CDR1 is GTSNPN and CDR2 is SVGIG (reference sequence). This CDR3 is built from 15 residues. The CDR3 sequence is CAWSVGSGSSVEQYF. DNA for the CDR3: TGTGCCTGGAGTGTGGGGAGCGGGAGCTCGGTCGAGCAGTACTTC.

CDR3 sequence (DNA): TGTGCCAGCACGGGACTAGCGGGAGGAAACGGTTTGGAGACCCAGTACTTC. It is translated as CASTGLAGGNGLETQYF. The rearrangement links TRBV18 to TRBJ2-5; TRBD2 aligns across 15 bases. The CDR3 sequence is 17 residues long. Germline assignment: CDR1 KGHSH and CDR2 LQKENI. Trimming removed 8 bases from V and 5 bases from J; junction bases left unmatched: 12. The full variable domain, rest sourced from reference TRBV18 and TRBJ2-5, is NAGVMQNPRHLVRRRGQEARLRCSPMKGHSHVYWYRQLPEEGLKFMVYLQKENIIDESGMPKERFSAEFPKEGPSILRIQQVVRGDSAAYFCASTGLAGGNGLETQYFGPGTRLLVL.

The V and J genes are TRBV19 and TRBJ2-1; 8 bases match TRBD1. The CDR3 extends over 18 amino acids. V lost 5 bases, J lost 4 bases, and 16 bases stayed unmatched. Germline V gene sequence: CDR1 LNHDA, CDR2 SQIVND (reference sequence). CDR3 DNA sequence: TGTGCCAGTAGTCCTCTCCGGAATCCGGGACAGGAATACAATGAGCAGTTCTTC. This codes for CASSPLRNPGQEYNEQFF.

The chain carries TRBV27 and TRBJ2-2; D perhaps matches TRBD2 (5 bases). The CDR3 extends over 13 amino acids. Germline V gives CDR1 MNHEY, CDR2 SMNVEV (reference sequence). V was shortened by 6 bases and J by 4 bases, with 9 bases between the two germline ends. The CDR3 DNA follows: TGTGCCAGCAGAACGGACTTCACCGGGGAGCTGTTTTTT. Its translation is CASRTDFTGELFF.

This clone is a singleton in its sample. This sequence joins TRBV2 and TRBJ2-5, with a tentative D call TRBD2 (7 bases). Trimming left V 4 bases short and J 3 bases short, with 18 bases between. The length of the CDR3 is 16 residues. CDR1 is SNHLY and CDR2 is FYNNEI in the germline V gene. For the CDR3, the DNA is TGTGCCAGCAGTGCCCTCGAGGGGGGGGCTGAAGAGACCCAGTACTTC. Amino acids: CASSALEGGAEETQYF. The full variable domain, in which reference TRBV2 and TRBJ2-5 provide the parts outside the CDR3, is EPEVTQTPSHQVTQMGQEVILRCVPISNHLYFYWYRQILGQKVEFLVSFYNNEISEKSEIFDDQFSVERPDGSNFTLKIRSTKLEDSAMYFCASSALEGGAEETQYFGPGTRLLVL.

The rearrangement links TRBV6-5 to TRBJ2-1; 13 bases map to TRBD2. The germline gives CDR1 MNHEY, CDR2 SVGAGI. This CDR3 is 15 amino acids long. Trimming took 2 bases from V and 7 from J; bases not matched to a gene: 2. CDR3 amino acids: CASSYTSGRVNEQFF. CDR3 nucleotides: TGTGCCAGCAGTTACACTAGCGGGAGGGTGAATGAGCAGTTCTTC.

The rearrangement joins TRBV10-2 to TRBJ1-2; D is undetermined. The CDR3 contains 11 residues. V dropped 6 bases and J dropped 8 bases, with 10 bases sitting between them. The germline gives CDR1 WSHSY, CDR2 SAAADI. The CDR3 nucleotides read TGCGCCAGCAGAAACGAGAGCGGCTACACCTTC. This sequence encodes CASRNESGYTF.

This clone occurred a few times. The V call is TRBV19, the J call TRBJ1-2, with D possibly TRBD1 on 5 matching bases. V dropped 3 bases and J dropped 4 bases, with 15 bases sitting between them. The CDR3 is 15 residues long. The V gene's germline CDR1 is LNHDA and CDR2 SQIVND (reference sequence). The CDR3 region is CASSIRSAGPYGYTF. In DNA form, the CDR3 reads TGTGCCAGTAGTATTAGGTCGGCGGGGCCCTATGGCTACACCTTC.

The chain carries TRBV7-9 and TRBJ1-1; D uncertain. Germline CDR1 reads SEHNR; CDR2 reads FQNEAQ (reference sequence). Trimming pared 2 bases from V and 2 bases from J, leaving 6 bases between. The CDR3 is 13 residues long. The CDR3 region has the DNA TGTGCCAGCAGCTTAAGCCGAAACACTGAAGCTTTCTTT. Protein product: CASSLSRNTEAFF.

This chain joins TRBV11-2 and TRBJ2-1; the match to TRBD2 covers 10 bases. The germline V gene has CDR1 SGHAT and CDR2 FQNNGV. V shed 3 bases and J 7 bases; nucleotides not matched to a gene: 3. This CDR3 has 14 residues. CDR3 in amino acids: CASSLASGGNEQFF. CDR3 bases: TGTGCCAGCAGCTTGGCTAGCGGGGGAAATGAGCAGTTCTTC.

V and J are TRBV5-1 and TRBJ2-2; D is undetermined. CDR1 and CDR2 from the germline V gene are SGHRS and YFSETQ. CDR3 length equals 13 residues. V lost 4 bases to trimming and J lost 3 bases, with 7 bases between them. The CDR3 is CASSLPDTGELFF. The CDR3 DNA is TGCGCCAGCAGCCTTCCGGACACCGGGGAGCTGTTTTTT.